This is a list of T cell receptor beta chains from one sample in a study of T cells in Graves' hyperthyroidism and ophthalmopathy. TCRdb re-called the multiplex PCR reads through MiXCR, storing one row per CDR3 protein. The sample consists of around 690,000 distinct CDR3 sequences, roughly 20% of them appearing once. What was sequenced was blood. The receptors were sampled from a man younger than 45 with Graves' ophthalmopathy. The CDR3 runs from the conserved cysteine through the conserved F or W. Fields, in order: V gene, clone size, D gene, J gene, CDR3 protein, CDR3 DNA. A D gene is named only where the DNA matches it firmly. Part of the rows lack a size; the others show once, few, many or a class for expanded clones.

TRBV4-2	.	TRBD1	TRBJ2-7	CASSQVVTGVGEQYF	TGTGCCAGCAGCCAAGTAGTGACAGGGGTAGGAGAGCAGTACTTC
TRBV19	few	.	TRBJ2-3	CASRRGGTSTDTQYF	TGTGCCAGTAGGAGGGGCGGAACTAGCACAGATACGCAGTATTTT
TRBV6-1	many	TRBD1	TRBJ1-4	CASRGTGTSEKLFF	TGTGCCAGCAGGGGGACAGGGACATCGGAAAAACTGTTTTTT
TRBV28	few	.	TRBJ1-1	CASSLQNWGRTEAFF	TGTGCCAGCAGTTTGCAAAACTGGGGGCGGACTGAAGCTTTCTTT
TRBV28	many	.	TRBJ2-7	CASSLRGTGSYEQYF	TGTGCCAGCAGTTTAAGGGGGACTGGATCCTACGAGCAGTACTTC
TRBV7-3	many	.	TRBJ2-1	CASSPHAADNEQFF	TGTGCCAGCAGCCCCCACGCGGCCGACAATGAGCAGTTCTTC
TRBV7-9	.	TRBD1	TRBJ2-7	CASSASGTGGYEQYF	TGTGCCAGCAGCGCATCCGGGACAGGGGGCTACGAGCAGTACTTC
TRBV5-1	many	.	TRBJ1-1	CASSNPSDTEAFF	TGCGCCAGCAGTAACCCGAGCGATACTGAAGCTTTCTTT
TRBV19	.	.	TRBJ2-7	CASSIGRGYEQYF	TGTGCCAGTAGTATCGGCAGGGGATACGAGCAGTACTTC
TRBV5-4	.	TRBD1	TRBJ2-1	CASSSFKDRDNEQFF	TGTGCCAGCAGCTCCTTCAAGGACAGGGACAATGAGCAGTTCTTC
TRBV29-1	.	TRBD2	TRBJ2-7	CSVRLAGGPSTVEQYF	TGCAGCGTGAGACTAGCGGGAGGGCCTTCGACCGTCGAGCAGTACTTC
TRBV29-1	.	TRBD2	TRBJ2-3	CSVAGLAGGGNTDTQYF	TGCAGCGTTGCGGGTCTAGCGGGAGGGGGAAACACAGATACGCAGTATTTT
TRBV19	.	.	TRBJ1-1	CASMSRTEAFF	TGTGCCAGTATGTCGCGCACTGAAGCTTTCTTT
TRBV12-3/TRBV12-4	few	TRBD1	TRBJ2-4	CASSVDRLAKNIQYF	TGTGCCAGCAGTGTGGACAGGCTAGCCAAAAACATTCAGTACTTC
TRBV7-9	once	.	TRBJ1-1	CASSEQAMNTEAFF	TGTGCCAGCAGCGAGCAGGCGATGAACACTGAAGCTTTCTTT
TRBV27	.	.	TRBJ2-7	CASSIGGRPSEQYF	TGTGCCAGCAGTATAGGGGGGAGGCCAAGCGAGCAGTACTTC
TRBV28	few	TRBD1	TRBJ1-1	CASSSPQGAGTEAFF	TGTGCCAGCAGTTCGCCTCAGGGGGCCGGCACTGAAGCTTTCTTT
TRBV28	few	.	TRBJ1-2	CASSGTAYGYTF	TGTGCCAGCAGTGGGACGGCGTATGGCTACACCTTC
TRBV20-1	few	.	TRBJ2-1	CSASDRQMSYNEQFF	TGCAGTGCTTCTGACAGACAAATGTCGTACAATGAGCAGTTCTTC
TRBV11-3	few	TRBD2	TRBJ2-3	CASSVGTSGSTDTQCF	TGTGCCAGCAGCGTCGGAACTAGCGGGAGCACAGATACGCAGTGTTTT
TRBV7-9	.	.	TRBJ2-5	CASSLELEGETQYF	TGTGCCAGCAGCTTAGAACTCGAGGGGGAGACCCAGTACTTC
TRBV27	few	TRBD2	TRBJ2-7	CASRGQGGLLEQYF	TGTGCCAGCAGAGGGCAGGGAGGGCTTCTTGAGCAGTACTTC
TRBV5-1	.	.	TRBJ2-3	CASSLGSDTDTQYF	TGCGCCAGCAGCTTGGGTTCAGACACAGATACGCAGTATTTT
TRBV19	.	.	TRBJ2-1	CASSMARGKFF	TGTGCCAGTAGTATGGCTAGAGGCAAGTTCTTC
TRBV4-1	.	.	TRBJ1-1	CASSQGHTEAFF	TGCGCCAGCAGCCAAGGTCACACTGAAGCTTTCTTT
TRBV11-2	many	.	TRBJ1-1	CASSQRDFGAFF	TGTGCCAGCAGCCAGAGAGACTTCGGAGCTTTCTTT
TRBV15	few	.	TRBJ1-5	CATSRDRRGNQPQHF	TGTGCCACCAGCAGGGATAGACGGGGCAATCAGCCCCAGCATTTT
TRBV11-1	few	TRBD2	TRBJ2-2	CASSLAGLGLAGVLTGELFF	TGTGCCAGCAGCTTAGCTGGTTTGGGACTAGCGGGAGTCTTAACCGGGGAGCTGTTTTTT
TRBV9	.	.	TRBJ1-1	CASSVGGRLNTEAFF	TGTGCCAGCAGCGTGGGGGGGCGGTTGAACACTGAAGCTTTCTTT
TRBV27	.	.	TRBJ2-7	CASSWARGGEQYF	TGTGCCAGCAGTTGGGCGCGGGGAGGTGAGCAGTACTTC
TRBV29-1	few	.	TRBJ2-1	CSGHGGSYNEQFF	TGCAGCGGTCATGGCGGGTCCTACAATGAGCAGTTCTTC
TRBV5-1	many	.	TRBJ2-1	CASSLEVGVNNNEQFF	TGCGCCAGCAGTCTAGAGGTAGGCGTCAACAACAATGAGCAGTTCTTC
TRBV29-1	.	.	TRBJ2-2	CSAPTGAGELFF	TGCAGCGCTCCGACGGGGGCCGGGGAGCTGTTTTTT
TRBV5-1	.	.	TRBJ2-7	CASSLVRDPGYEQYF	TGCGCCAGCAGCTTGGTAAGGGACCCGGGCTACGAGCAGTACTTC
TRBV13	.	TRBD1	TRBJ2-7	CASSPSGDRGSYEQYF	TGTGCCAGCAGTCCCAGTGGGGACAGGGGTTCCTACGAGCAGTACTTC
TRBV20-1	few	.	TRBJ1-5	CSARKGQGLEQPQHF	TGCAGTGCTAGGAAGGGGCAGGGGCTGGAACAGCCCCAGCATTTT
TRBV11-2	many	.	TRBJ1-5	CASSRHSNQPQHF	TGTGCCAGCAGCCGACATAGCAATCAGCCCCAGCATTTT
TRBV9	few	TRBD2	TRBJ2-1	CASSVGPSGVYNEQFF	TGTGCCAGCAGCGTAGGCCCTAGCGGGGTCTACAATGAGCAGTTCTTC
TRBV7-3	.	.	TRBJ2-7	CASSFGPGASYEQYF	TGTGCCAGCAGCTTTGGCCCCGGGGCGTCCTACGAGCAGTACTTC
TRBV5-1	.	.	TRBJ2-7	CASSLAAGPSYEQYF	TGCGCCAGCAGCTTGGCTGCGGGCCCTTCCTACGAGCAGTACTTC
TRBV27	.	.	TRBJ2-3	CASRWGGGDTQYF	TGTGCCAGCCGCTGGGGTGGCGGAGATACGCAGTATTTT
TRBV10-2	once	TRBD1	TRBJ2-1	CASTSGQYNNEQFF	TGCGCCAGCACCTCGGGACAGTATAACAATGAGCAGTTCTTC
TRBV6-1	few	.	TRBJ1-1	CASKRTGTEAFF	TGTGCCAGCAAGCGTACTGGAACTGAAGCTTTCTTT
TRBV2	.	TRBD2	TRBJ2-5	CASSSPGLATQYF	TGTGCCAGCAGTTCTCCGGGACTAGCGACCCAGTACTTC
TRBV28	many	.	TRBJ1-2	CASRPGGGRYGYTF	TGTGCCAGCAGACCGGGGGGCGGCCGCTATGGCTACACCTTC
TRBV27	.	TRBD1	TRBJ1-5	CASSIRGQQPQHF	TGTGCCAGCAGCATCAGGGGGCAGCAGCCCCAGCATTTT
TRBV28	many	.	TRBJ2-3	CASTRGTDTQYF	TGTGCCAGCACAAGGGGGACAGATACGCAGTATTTT
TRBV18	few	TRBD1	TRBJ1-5	CASSPYRGHGQPQHF	TGTGCCAGCTCACCATACAGGGGTCACGGTCAGCCCCAGCATTTT
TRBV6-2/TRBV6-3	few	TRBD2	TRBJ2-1	CASRGTSGSPNEQFF	TGTGCCAGCAGAGGGACTAGCGGGAGTCCAAATGAGCAGTTCTTC
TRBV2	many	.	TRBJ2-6	CASSDGGLGVSGANVLTF	TGTGCCAGCAGTGACGGCGGGTTGGGGGTTTCTGGGGCCAACGTCCTGACTTTC
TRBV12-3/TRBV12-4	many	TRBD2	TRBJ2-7	CASSVAAGGPYEQYF	TGTGCCAGCAGCGTCGCAGCGGGAGGCCCCTACGAGCAGTACTTC
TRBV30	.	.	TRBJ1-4	CAWSLPGHTNEKLFF	TGTGCCTGGAGTCTCCCGGGACACACTAATGAAAAACTGTTTTTT
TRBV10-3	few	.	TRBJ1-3	CAIMQVLSSGNTIYF	TGTGCCATCATGCAGGTACTATCCTCTGGAAACACCATATATTTT
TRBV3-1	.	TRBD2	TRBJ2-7	CASSQELAGFSYEQYF	TGTGCCAGCAGCCAAGAACTAGCGGGCTTTTCCTACGAGCAGTACTTC
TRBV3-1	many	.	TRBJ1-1	CASSQRGGRAEAFF	TGTGCCAGCAGCCAACGGGGGGGACGGGCTGAAGCTTTCTTT